This record concerns one T cell receptor (beta chain) sequence. The sample belongs to a study of CD8+ T cells in alopecia areata. This CDR3 region has 15 residues. Germline CDR1 is MGHDK and CDR2 is SYGVNS. With V trimmed by 5 bases and J by 7 bases, 10 bases remained unmatched. Extracted from the samples, RNA was reverse transcribed into cDNA to serve as the sequencing template. Measured with immunoSEQ multiplex PCR; TCRdb has only the in-frame clones, and not every one. The sample holds about 190,000 clones, about three fifths seen once. Treatment defined: oral pan-JAK inhibitor, 5-10 mg twice daily.

The input for sequencing was CD4+ T cells sorted from blood, taken at week 4, from a patient treated with tofacitinib. V usage is TRBV25-1 and J usage is TRBJ2-1, with 8 bases identical to TRBD2. The TCR sequence derives from a human donor with alopecia areata. CDR3 coding DNA: TGTGCCAGCAGTTCCGGGAGGGCCTTGGATAATGAGCAGTTCTTC. Amino acid sequence: CASSSGRALDNEQFF. The complete variable domain, with remaining parts taken from reference TRBV25-1 and TRBJ2-1, reads EADIYQTPRYLVIGTGKKITLECSQTMGHDKMYWYQQDPGMELHLIHYSYGVNSTEKGDLSSESTVSRIRTEHFPLTLESARPSHTSQYLCASSSGRALDNEQFFGPGTRLTVL.